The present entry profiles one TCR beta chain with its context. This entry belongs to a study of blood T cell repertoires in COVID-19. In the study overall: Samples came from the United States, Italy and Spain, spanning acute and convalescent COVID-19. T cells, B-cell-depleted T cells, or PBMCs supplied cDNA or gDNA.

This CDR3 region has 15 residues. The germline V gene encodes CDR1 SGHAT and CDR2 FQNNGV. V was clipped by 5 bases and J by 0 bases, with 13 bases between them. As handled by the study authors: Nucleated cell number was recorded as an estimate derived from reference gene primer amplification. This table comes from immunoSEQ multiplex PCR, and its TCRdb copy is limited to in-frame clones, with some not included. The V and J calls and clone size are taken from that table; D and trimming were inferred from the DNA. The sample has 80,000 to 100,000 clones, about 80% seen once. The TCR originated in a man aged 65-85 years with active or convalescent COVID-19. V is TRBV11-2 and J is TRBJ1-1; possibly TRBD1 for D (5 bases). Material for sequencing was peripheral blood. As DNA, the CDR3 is TGTGCCAGCAGCGGCCGGGGGACGGTGAACACTGAAGCTTTCTTT. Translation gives CASSGRGTVNTEAFF.